These T cell receptor beta chains were read from a single sample in a study of CD8 T cells in ankylosing spondylitis. TCRdb fed the 5' RACE reads into MiXCR, producing one record per CDR3 protein. The sample carries some 270,000 distinct CDR3 sequences, 15% to 20% recorded once. The sequencing sample was made of blood, either unsorted or a sorted T cell fraction (not recorded which). These TCRs come from a male donor with ankylosing spondylitis or in good health (not recorded which). CDR3s leave out the opening cysteine and the closing phenylalanine or tryptophan. Some rows have no size entry. The others give once, few or many, or a class for an expanded clone.

V gene	CDR3 length	J gene	clone size	CDR3 protein
TRBV20-1	13	TRBJ2-1	-	SARAIAGGNNEQF
TRBV9	13	TRBJ2-7	many	ASSVHWGQSYEQY
TRBV5-1	11	TRBJ1-1	-	ASSSRGETEAF
TRBV28	13	TRBJ2-4	many	ASSLVPVAKNIQY
TRBV20-1	17	TRBJ1-1	-	SARPTLQGLRVENTEAF
TRBV4-3	11	TRBJ2-1	-	ASSQGSDDEQF
TRBV4-3	15	TRBJ2-1	few	ASSQDVGTHSYNEQF
TRBV2	12	TRBJ2-7	once	ASSEGQGDYEQY
TRBV4-1	13	TRBJ2-7	few	ASSQDRVGSYEQY
TRBV9	12	TRBJ2-5	-	ASSVAGSQETQY
TRBV5-4	12	TRBJ2-7	many	ASSWRGTSSEQY
TRBV11-1	14	TRBJ2-1	few	ASSLDGSVTYNEQF
TRBV7-9	12	TRBJ2-1	-	ASSRRGEIHEQF
TRBV5-5	13	TRBJ2-5	few	ASSLNLMSQETQY
TRBV10-3	9	TRBJ2-3	-	AISVDGTQY
TRBV29-1	12	TRBJ2-7	-	SVEVEDRGYEQY
TRBV29-1	12	TRBJ2-1	-	SAGLAGGLDEQF
TRBV6-5	11	TRBJ2-7	many	ASSSPPGREQY
TRBV29-1	16	TRBJ2-1	few	SVEDPPSGKPLYNEQF
TRBV7-9	13	TRBJ2-1	-	ASSARDKPYNEQF
TRBV4-3	18	TRBJ2-3	-	ASSQERGRPNGGDTDTQY
TRBV12-3/TRBV12-4	13	TRBJ2-2	-	ASSLHGSDTGELF
TRBV29-1	12	TRBJ2-2	few	SVWRGGNTGELF
TRBV5-6	14	TRBJ2-3	many	ASSLEAGLAPDTQY
TRBV29-1	12	TRBJ2-2	-	SVAVSGPAGELF
TRBV6-5	15	TRBJ2-7	few	ASSYLQGARPSAEQY
TRBV6-1	12	TRBJ2-7	few	ASNPHGRGHEQY
TRBV27	12	TRBJ2-7	many	ASSLMAGATVQY
TRBV9	13	TRBJ2-7	-	ASSVAASGGYEQY
TRBV6-5	11	TRBJ2-3	-	ASSYLQGDTQY
TRBV20-1	13	TRBJ2-5	few	SARDLRLGGEAQY
TRBV28	13	TRBJ2-7	-	ASSPLLAGGNEQY
TRBV3-1	16	TRBJ2-5	-	TSSLNSGTSGSAETQY
TRBV7-9	12	TRBJ2-7	-	ASSLAGEVYEQY
TRBV20-1	12	TRBJ2-1	few	SARGTSGSREQF
TRBV10-2	13	TRBJ2-7	few	ASSELAGGHYEQY
TRBV5-6	13	TRBJ2-7	-	ASSFTGTAAYEQY
TRBV2	16	TRBJ2-2	few	ASSGDRTSGTNTGELF
TRBV12-3/TRBV12-4	15	TRBJ2-7	few	ASSLSSGQSNSYEQY
TRBV5-1	12	TRBJ2-2	few	ASSLVGSTGELF
TRBV12-3/TRBV12-4	11	TRBJ2-5	few	ASSSANGETQY
TRBV4-1	11	TRBJ1-1	-	ASSQVVGAEAF
TRBV19	12	TRBJ1-2	-	ASSTAGPNYGYT
TRBV12-3/TRBV12-4	9	TRBJ2-7	few	ASPRGREQY
TRBV4-3	15	TRBJ2-5	few	ASSQDVVGAEGETQY
TRBV7-9	13	TRBJ2-1	-	ASSRASGSHNEQF
TRBV4-2	13	TRBJ1-3	few	ASSQDRGAGNTIY
TRBV6-1	13	TRBJ2-1	few	ASTNNYGQGNEQF
TRBV5-5	12	TRBJ2-7	-	ASSYPGLPYEQY